This TCR beta chain was documented in a study of blood T cell repertoires in COVID-19 (dated by TCRdb to 2018 to 2021). Some background on the complete study: Samples from collaborators originated in the United States, Italy and Spain and spanned both the acute and convalescent phases of COVID-19. The material from the prospective study consisted of cDNA or gDNA derived from T cells, B-cell-depleted T cells, or PBMCs. The dataset comprised deeply sampled blood TCRbeta repertoires from subjects exposed to, actively infected with, or recovered from COVID-19. The repertoires were made available in a free public database intended to serve as a resource for research on the immune response to SARS-CoV-2. Samples were obtained from the ongoing ImmuneRACE study (first 160 participants) and from 1,000 to 1,500 subjects provided by 6 global collaborators. Sample metadata almost always included a de-identified subject ID, COVID-19 status, age in years and sex. Where available, HLA class I and class II types were taken from metadata supplied by the sample provider and were not determined by assay-based typing. Study-wide findings and limitations: The quantity of clinical and demographic metadata differed by source and by participant and was supplied without curation.

Cut back by 3 bases and 0 bases, the V and J ends lie 14 bases apart. CDR1 KGHSH and CDR2 LQKENI were looked up in the germline V gene. Spanning cysteine to phenylalanine, the CDR3 consists of 16 amino acids. The DNA shown is the 48-base CDR3, in frame from base 1. TCRbeta CDR3 regions were amplified from genomic DNA using the immunoSEQ Assay, a bias-controlled multiplex PCR. As for the original processing: The number of nucleated cells in each sample was estimated by amplification of reference gene primers within the assay. To quantify the absolute abundance of each unique TCRbeta CDR3 rearrangement, sequence reads were collapsed and filtered. For each sample, productive Simpson clonality was calculated as the square root of Simpson's diversity index over productive rearrangements. The table was pulled from immuneACCESS by TCRdb, which kept in-frame rearrangements only. Such tables lose some clones; where checked, under half of the loss comes from unresolved V genes, and the rest has no known cause. V and J calls and clone size are copied from that table; D and trimming were computed from the DNA. Recorded for this sample are 45,000 or so clones; over 75% of them occurred a single time. The ten largest clones capture 11% to 15% of the sample.

As regards this clone: The target of this receptor is not known. Base-call qualities are not available, and no considerably larger clone is one nucleotide away.

Each collaborating institution followed its own protocols to collect whole blood in K2EDTA tubes. For TCRbeta analysis, collaborator samples were shipped as frozen whole blood, as isolated PBMCs, or as DNA extracted from either sample type. The chain is assembled from TRBV18 and TRBJ1-1, and perhaps TRBD1 as D gene, on 6 matching bases. Sequencing was carried out using peripheral blood. The receptor was isolated from a human donor in a cohort sampled during active COVID-19. In nucleotides, the sequence is TGTGCCAGCTCACCGATGTCCGGGGACATGAACACTGAAGCTTTCTTT. Protein translation: CASSPMSGDMNTEAFF.